The 30 T cell receptor beta chains below come from one sample, sequenced in a study of blood T cell repertoires in COVID-19. Here immunoSEQ multiplex PCR was the method, and the copy in TCRdb shows in-frame clones only, minus some. The sample yields 150,000 or so clones, over 70% seen once. Input material: PBMCs or T cells enriched from blood (not recorded which). Source of these receptors: a man aged 45-65 years who had recovered from COVID-19.

The V call is TRBV28, the J call TRBJ2-3; TRBD2 might be the D (6 bases). Germline CDR1 is MDHEN and CDR2 is SYDVKM. The V gene lost 8 bases and the J gene lost 3 bases, with 9 bases spanning the gap. The CDR3 consists of 12 residues. This chain's CDR3 is CASGGGTDTQYF. The CDR3, as DNA: TGTGCCAGCGGGGGAGGAACAGATACGCAGTATTTT.

The chain combines TRBV7-2 with TRBJ2-5; TRBD1 matches at 8 bases. The CDR3 runs to 15 residues. Losses at the gene ends were 5 bases for V and 0 bases for J; bases not matched to a gene: 5. Germline-derived CDR1 and CDR2 are SGHTA and FQGNSA. Written as DNA, the CDR3 is TGTGCCAGCAGCCCAAGACAGGGGTACCAAGAGACCCAGTACTTC. Translation gives CASSPRQGYQETQYF.

The rearrangement links TRBV7-3 to TRBJ1-1; possibly TRBD1 for D (6 bases). CDR1 is SGHTA and CDR2 is FQGTGA in the germline V gene. The V end lost 4 bases, the J end lost 6 bases, and 12 bases lay between the germline ends. CDR3 length: 13 residues. For the CDR3, the DNA is TGTGCCAGCAGCTACAAGGGGGGGTCTGAAGCTTTCTTT. Translation: CASSYKGGSEAFF.

This sequence joins TRBV29-1 and TRBJ2-3; D unclear. Germline V lookup: CDR1 SQVTM, CDR2 ANQGSEA. V lost 2 bases and J 8 bases, leaving 11 bases between the germline ends. The CDR3 consists of 12 residues. The CDR3 DNA reads as TGCAGCGTTGAACCGATAACCGGTACGCAGTATTTT. Translating gives CSVEPITGTQYF.

CDR3 nucleotides: TGTGCCGGGACGGGGACAGGGAGTCGGACCTATAATTCACCCCTCCACTTT. It yields the protein CAGTGTGSRTYNSPLHF. The V call is TRBV30, the J call TRBJ1-6; TRBD1 aligns across 9 bases. CDR1 is GTSNPN, CDR2 SVGIG, per germline (reference sequence). CDR3 size: 17 residues. Trimming took 8 bases from V and 2 from J; bases not matched to a gene: 13.

The chain links TRBV5-1 to TRBJ2-7; 7 bases align to TRBD1. V was pared by 3 bases and J by 3 bases, with 6 bases of the junction left unmatched. Germline V gives CDR1 SGHRS, CDR2 YFSETQ. The CDR3 has 14 residues. CDR3 in amino acids: CASSSAGGNYEQYF. The CDR3 DNA reads as TGCGCCAGCAGCTCGGCAGGGGGAAACTACGAGCAGTACTTC. Full variable domain (outside the CDR3, taken from reference TRBV5-1 and TRBJ2-7): KAGVTQTPRYLIKTRGQQVTLSCSPISGHRSVSWYQQTPGQGLQFLFEYFSETQRNKGNFPGRFSGRQFSNSRSEMNVSTLELGDSALYLCASSSAGGNYEQYFGPGTRLTVT.

The CDR3 region has the DNA TGTGCCACCAGCAGAGATAAGGAGGTGAGCTCCTACAATGAGCAGTTCTTC. As protein: CATSRDKEVSSYNEQFF. The chain couples TRBV15 to TRBJ2-1, with a tentative D call TRBD2 (5 bases). V was cut by 0 bases and J by 0 bases, with 12 bases left in between. The CDR3 totals 17 residues. Germline CDR1 reads LNHNV; CDR2 reads YYDKDF (reference sequence).

The V gene is TRBV19, the J gene TRBJ1-2; 7 nucleotides match TRBD1. The CDR3 runs to 16 residues. With 5 bases clipped from V and 8 bases from J, the junction kept 17 bases outside the gene matches. Germline V CDR1 and CDR2: LNHDA, SQIVND (reference sequence). In DNA form, the CDR3 reads TGTGCCAGTAGTCCCCGGACGGCCAGGGGGATGGAAGGCTACACCTTC. Residues: CASSPRTARGMEGYTF.

This clone has a handful of counts. The CDR3 loop reads CASSLAGGQYF. The CDR3 DNA reads TGTGCCAGCAGCTTAGCGGGTGGCCAGTACTTC. J is TRBJ2-5 and V is TRBV11-2, with D unresolved. Germline V gene lookup returns CDR1 SGHAT and CDR2 FQNNGV. V was clipped by 1 base and J by 10 bases, with 7 bases between them. The CDR3 runs to 11 residues. Together with reference TRBV11-2 and TRBJ2-5, the CDR3 gives the full variable domain: EAGVAQSPRYKIIEKRQSVAFWCNPISGHATLYWYQQILGQGPKLLIQFQNNGVVDDSQLPKDRFSAERLKGVDSTLKIQPAKLEDSAVYLCASSLAGGQYFGPGTRLLVL.

This clone was detected a few times. The V gene is TRBV5-1, the J gene TRBJ2-3; 12 positions match TRBD2. Trimming cost V 0 bases and J 2 bases; bases outside gene matches: 1. CDR3 length: 16 residues. Germline values: CDR1 SGHRS, CDR2 YFSETQ. CDR3 in DNA: TGCGCCAGCAGCTTGGCTAGCGGGGGGGCCACAGATACGCAGTATTTT. It yields the protein CASSLASGGATDTQYF.

The chain carries TRBV19 and TRBJ2-5, with 7 bases matching TRBD1. This CDR3 is built from 15 residues. The germline gives CDR1 LNHDA, CDR2 SQIVND (reference sequence). The V segment lost 3 bases and the J segment 5 bases; nucleotides outside the gene matches: 9. The CDR3 bases are TGTGCCAGTAGTATCGGGCAGGGGGTGGGTGAGACCCAGTACTTC. Residues: CASSIGQGVGETQYF. Full variable domain (missing parts from reference TRBV19 and TRBJ2-5): DGGITQSPKYLFRKEGQNVTLSCEQNLNHDAMYWYRQDPGQGLRLIYYSQIVNDFQKGDIAEGYSVSREKKESFPLTVTSAQKNPTAFYLCASSIGQGVGETQYFGPGTRLLVL.

The chain links TRBV4-1 to TRBJ1-1, with a weak D call TRBD1 (6 bases). Germline-derived CDR1 and CDR2 are MGHRA and YSYEKL. Trimming removed 0 bases from V and 5 bases from J, with 16 bases in between. The CDR3 loop spans 16 amino acids. The CDR3: CASSQEYRDEETEAFF. CDR3 bases: TGCGCCAGCAGCCAAGAGTACAGGGATGAAGAAACTGAAGCTTTCTTT.

This chain connects TRBV28 to TRBJ1-3, with TRBD1 identical over 7 bases. V gave up 6 bases and J gave up 4 bases; unmatched junction bases: 9. CDR1 MDHEN and CDR2 SYDVKM come from the germline V gene. This CDR3 has 15 amino acids. The CDR3 loop reads CASRNTGAKGNTIYF. CDR3 DNA: TGTGCCAGCAGAAATACAGGGGCTAAAGGAAACACCATATATTTT.

This chain links TRBV2 with TRBJ1-1, with D possibly TRBD1 on 6 matching bases. This CDR3 has 15 amino acids. Germline assignment: CDR1 SNHLY and CDR2 FYNNEI. Trimming removed 6 bases at V and 2 bases at J, with 16 bases between. CDR3 loop: CASRALGGLNTEAFF. DNA of the CDR3: TGTGCCAGCAGGGCCCTGGGGGGGCTCAACACTGAAGCTTTCTTT.

The chain links TRBV14 to TRBJ2-3, with D unresolved. V was pared by 2 bases and J by 2 bases, with 8 bases between. The V gene's germline CDR1 is SGHDN and CDR2 FVKESK. This CDR3 has 14 residues. The CDR3 spells CASSQTLVTDTQYF. CDR3 bases: TGTGCCAGCAGCCAAACTTTAGTCACAGATACGCAGTATTTT.

The gene calls are TRBV9 and TRBJ2-3, with TRBD2 matching 10 bases. The CDR3 covers 19 residues. Trimming cost V 0 bases and J 8 bases; bases outside gene matches: 18. Germline CDR1 SGDLS, CDR2 YYNGEE. The chain's CDR3 is CASSVASGGSGGWGATQYF. The CDR3 region has the DNA TGTGCCAGCAGCGTAGCAAGTGGAGGTAGCGGGGGGTGGGGAGCTACGCAGTATTTT.

This clone was observed a single time. This chain joins TRBV7-3 and TRBJ1-1, with no clear D. Germline lookup yields CDR1 SGHTA and CDR2 FQGTGA. The CDR3 is made up of 13 amino acids. V shed 2 bases and J shed 4 bases, with 8 bases lying between them. The CDR3, as DNA: TGTGCCAGCAGCTTAGAGTATCTCACTGAAGCTTTCTTT. Amino acids: CASSLEYLTEAFF.

This sequence joins TRBV5-1 and TRBJ2-5, with D tentatively TRBD1 (8 bases). Trimming stripped 6 bases from V and 5 bases from J, with 17 bases between. Germline-derived CDR1 and CDR2 are SGHRS and YFSETQ. This CDR3 spans 14 amino acids. For the CDR3, the DNA is TGCGCCAGCATGAGACAGGGGCGGGAGGAGACCCAGTACTTC. It codes for CASMRQGREETQYF.

This sequence joins TRBV12-5 and TRBJ2-5, with TRBD1 matching over 8 bases. The CDR3 has 13 amino acids. The V segment lost 7 bases and the J segment 3 bases; nucleotides outside the gene matches: 4. Germline CDR1 and CDR2: LGHNT and FRNRAP. The CDR3 DNA is TGTGCTAGTGTGAAACAGGGGGAAGAGACCCAGTACTTC. Its translation: CASVKQGEETQYF.

V is TRBV10-3 and J is TRBJ2-7; 7 bases fit TRBD2. The CDR3 is 14 amino acids. CDR1 and CDR2 (germline): ENHRY, SYGVKD. V was pared by 0 bases and J by 6 bases, with 5 bases of the junction left unmatched. For the CDR3, the DNA is TGTGCCATCAGTGAGTCGGCAGGGAGGGGCGAGCAGTACTTC. Translation: CAISESAGRGEQYF.

V usage is TRBV19 and J usage is TRBJ2-6; D is ambiguous. Trimming removed 6 bases at V and 1 base at J, with 4 bases between. The length of the CDR3 is 13 residues. Per germline, CDR1 LNHDA and CDR2 SQIVND (reference sequence). CDR3 nucleotide sequence: TGTGCCAGTAGGAGGTCTGGGGCCAACGTCCTGACTTTC. This sequence encodes CASRRSGANVLTF.

The chain is built from TRBV7-9 and TRBJ2-1, with D possibly being TRBD2 (6 bases). Per the germline V gene, CDR1 is SEHNR and CDR2 is FQNEAQ (reference sequence). CDR3 length equals 17 residues. V shed 1 base and J shed 4 bases, with 17 bases lying between them. This CDR3 reads CASSLGGVIRDYNEQFF. DNA of the CDR3: TGTGCCAGCAGCTTAGGCGGGGTCATTCGGGATTACAATGAGCAGTTCTTC. Drawing the rest from reference TRBV7-9 and TRBJ2-1, the complete variable domain is DTGVSQNPRHKITKRGQNVTFRCDPISEHNRLYWYRQTLGQGPEFLTYFQNEAQLEKSRLLSDRFSAERPKGSFSTLEIQRTEQGDSAMYLCASSLGGVIRDYNEQFFGPGTRLTVL.

V gene TRBV2 combines with J gene TRBJ2-3, with D tentatively TRBD2 (5 bases). The CDR3 loop spans 15 amino acids. V lost 6 bases to trimming and J lost 4 bases, with 17 bases between them. Germline assignment: CDR1 SNHLY and CDR2 FYNNEI. The CDR3 reads CASRSLGAPSDTQYF. The CDR3 nucleotides read TGTGCCAGCAGATCACTAGGAGCCCCTTCAGATACGCAGTATTTT.

This chain uses TRBV28 with TRBJ1-1; 9 nucleotides agree with TRBD1. CDR1 is MDHEN, CDR2 SYDVKM, per germline. The CDR3 contains 15 residues. Trimming removed 4 bases from V and 5 bases from J; junction bases left unmatched: 8. Written as DNA, the CDR3 is TGTGCCAGCAGTTACCGGGGACAGGGAGGAACTGAAGCTTTCTTT. Amino acid sequence: CASSYRGQGGTEAFF.

The chain uses TRBV2 and TRBJ2-1; the match to TRBD2 covers 11 bases. Trimming removed 5 bases from V and 5 bases from J; junction bases left unmatched: 8. The length of the CDR3 is 16 residues. CDR1 and CDR2 (germline): SNHLY, FYNNEI. The CDR3 sequence: CASSKLLAGVDNEQFF. The DNA for the CDR3 is TGTGCCAGCAGTAAACTACTAGCGGGAGTCGACAATGAGCAGTTCTTC.

CDR3 sequence reads: CATSLSQGGRLWGYTF. The DNA for the CDR3 is TGTGCCACCAGCCTCAGCCAGGGGGGCCGCCTCTGGGGCTACACCTTC. The chain combines TRBV15 with TRBJ1-2, with 7 bases identical to TRBD1. CDR3 length: 16 residues. Germline V gene data show CDR1 as LNHNV and CDR2 as YYDKDF (reference sequence). V was pared by 5 bases and J by 8 bases, with 17 bases of the junction left unmatched.

J is TRBJ1-3 and V is TRBV21-1; TRBD1, the table's D call, lacks a check against the DNA. TRBV21-1 is a pseudogene. The CDR3 sequence is 15 residues long. The CDR3 reads CASSPRTGQGNTIYF. The CDR3 bases are TGTGCCAGCAGCCCGCGGACAGGGCAAGGAAACACCATATATTTT.

The gene calls are TRBV7-3 and TRBJ2-1; 7 nucleotides align to TRBD2. The J segment lost 6 bases and the V segment lost 5 bases, leaving 13 bases of the junction unmatched. Germline V gives CDR1 SGHTA, CDR2 FQGTGA. This CDR3 contains 16 residues. The CDR3 coding sequence is TGTGCCAGCAGCCCCCAGGGCCGGGGGGACCTCAATGAGCAGTTCTTC. This gives the protein CASSPQGRGDLNEQFF.

This chain links TRBV30 with TRBJ2-1; 9 bases match TRBD1. J lost 6 bases, V lost 5 bases, and 8 bases had no gene match. CDR3 length: 14 amino acids. Germline CDR1 is GTSNPN and CDR2 is SVGIG (reference sequence). The CDR3 loop reads CAWENRGRINEQFF. In DNA, the CDR3 is TGTGCCTGGGAGAACAGGGGGCGGATCAATGAGCAGTTCTTC.

The V call is TRBV14, the J call TRBJ2-7; TRBD2 might be the D (5 bases). The CDR3 contains 14 residues. From germline, CDR1 is SGHDN and CDR2 FVKESK. The germline V and J ends were trimmed by 0 bases and 3 bases, with 9 bases remaining between them. This chain's CDR3 is CASSQDWGDYEQYF. The CDR3 DNA reads TGTGCCAGCAGCCAAGATTGGGGAGACTACGAGCAGTACTTC.